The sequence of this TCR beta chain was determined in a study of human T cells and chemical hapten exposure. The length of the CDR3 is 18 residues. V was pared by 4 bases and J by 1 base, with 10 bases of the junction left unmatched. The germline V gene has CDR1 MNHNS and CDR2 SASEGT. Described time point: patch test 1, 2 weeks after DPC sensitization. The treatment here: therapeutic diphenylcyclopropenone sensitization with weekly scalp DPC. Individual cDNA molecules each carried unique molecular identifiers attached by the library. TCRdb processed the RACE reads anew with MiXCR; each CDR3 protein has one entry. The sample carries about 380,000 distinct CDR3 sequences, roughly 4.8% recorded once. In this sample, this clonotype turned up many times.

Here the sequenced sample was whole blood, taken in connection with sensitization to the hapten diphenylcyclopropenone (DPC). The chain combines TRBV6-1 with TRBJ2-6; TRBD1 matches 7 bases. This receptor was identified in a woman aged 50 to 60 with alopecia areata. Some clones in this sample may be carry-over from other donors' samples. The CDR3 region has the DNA TGTGCCAGCAGTGGCAGACAGGGTAGTACTTCTGGGGCCAACGTCCTGACTTTC. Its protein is CASSGRQGSTSGANVLTF.